Detailed here is one T cell receptor beta chain. Its antigen remains undetermined. The input lacks base qualities; no much larger clone sits a single base away. The data stem from a study of T cell responses to AZD1222 COVID-19 vaccine (TCRdb year 2021). In terms of the full investigation: A total of approximately 240 trial participants underwent TCR sequencing, of whom nearly 210 received two doses of AZD1222 and some 25 received two doses of the MenACWY control vaccine. Trial participants were enrolled into age subgroups of 18-55, 56-69 and 70-plus years, which contained approximately 150, 28 and 58 TCR-sequenced participants, respectively.

The CDR3 regions of human TCRbeta chains were subjected to immunosequencing. On the authors' methods: Repertoire TCRs were checked for matches against a reference library of SARS-CoV-2-specific TCRs that had been generated using the MIRA antigen-specificity platform. Breadth was defined as the fraction of unique TCRs that were SARS-CoV-2-associated, and depth was defined as the fraction of total T cells that were SARS-CoV-2-associated. Using the MIRA data, every spike-specific TCR was mapped to the spike region that the TCR reacted to and assigned to either a CD4 or a CD8 class. Log10-transformed breadth and depth values were compared by one-way ANOVA with Sidak's multiple comparisons tests. TCRdb stores this immuneACCESS table with in-frame sequences only. Part of the clones is absent; in the studies checked, under half of the shortfall reflects unresolved V genes, and no reason is known for the rest. V, J and clone size are those of that table, while D and trimming were read from the DNA. Present in this sample are 65,000 to 75,000 clones, around 81% of which were seen just once. About 50% of the sample goes to the ten largest clones.

The time point label of this sample denotes: about 28 days (+/-7) after the second vaccine dose. AZD1222 recipients whose second dose came at about 4 weeks and those whose second dose came at about 12 weeks were combined into one group, since spike-specific TCR depth and breadth did not differ between the two schedules. The vaccinee samples were drawn from two UK trials, COV001 and COV002, one of which was a single-blind randomized controlled phase 2/3 trial testing AZD1222 (ChAdOx1 nCoV-19) in healthy adults. Trial participant PBMC samples were collected at day 0 and day 28 after the second dose for TCRbeta chain sequencing. The CDR3 has 15 amino acids, counting the end cysteine and phenylalanine. CDR3 DNA is the only sequence kept; it has 45 bases, read in frame from the first base. The germline V gene specifies KGHDR as CDR1 and SFDVKD as CDR2. For this chain, trimming is 9 bases at the V end and 9 bases at the J end, and the number of junction bases without a gene match is 14.

Summary of the overall study and its limitations: Reportedly, close to half of the unique spike-specific TCRs recognized epitopes lying outside the regions that are mutated in the B.1.351 and B.1.1.7 variants. In the small 56-69-year group, the increase in depth fell short of significance, most likely because of low power. Participants were mostly white British and included more females than males, and it was suggested by the authors that clonal diversity may have been underestimated. CD4 TCRs associated with the vaccine covered the entire spike protein, and the dominant responses were in regions 160-218 and 743-854. Conclusions about previously exposed vaccinees were limited because only six or seven AZD1222 recipients were SARS-CoV-2 seropositive at baseline. Because no day 14 peak-response samples were available, the repertoires could be characterized only after the peak T cell response. Spike-specific TCR breadth and depth rose significantly after two AZD1222 doses compared with day 0 and with MenACWY recipients.

Sequencing was performed on peripheral blood, taken 28 days after the second AZD1222 dose. The receptor's source is an adult who received the AZD1222 COVID-19 vaccine. The sequence is built from TRBV24-1 and TRBJ2-1, with 9 junctional bases fitting TRBD2. The CDR3 reads CATGRGRGTSAEQFF. The DNA reads as follows: TGTGCCACCGGGCGCGGGAGGGGTACGTCGGCTGAGCAGTTCTTC.